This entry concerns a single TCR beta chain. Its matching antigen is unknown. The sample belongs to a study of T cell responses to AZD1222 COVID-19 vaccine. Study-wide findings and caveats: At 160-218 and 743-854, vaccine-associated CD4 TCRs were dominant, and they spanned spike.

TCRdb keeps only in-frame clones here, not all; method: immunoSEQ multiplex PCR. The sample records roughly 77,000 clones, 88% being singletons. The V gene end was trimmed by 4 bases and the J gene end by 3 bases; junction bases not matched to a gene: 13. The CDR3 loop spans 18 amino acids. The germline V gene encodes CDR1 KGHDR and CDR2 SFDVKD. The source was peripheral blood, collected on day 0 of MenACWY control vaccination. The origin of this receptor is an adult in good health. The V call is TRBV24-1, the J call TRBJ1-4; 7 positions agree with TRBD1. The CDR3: CATSDSLDPGTANEKLFF. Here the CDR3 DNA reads TGTGCCACCAGTGACTCCCTGGATCCGGGGACAGCTAATGAAAAACTGTTTTTT.